The 14 T cell receptor beta chains in this list originate from one sample, sequenced in a study of tumor-infiltrating lymphocytes in primary liver carcinoma. Total RNA amounting to around 530 ng was the source from which TCR beta cDNA was made with a constant-region primer. ARM-PCR was slightly modified, and three nested multiplex PCR rounds with it gave rise to the TCR beta libraries. A C-beta reverse primer was combined with TRBV1-TRBV30 forward primers in the first two PCR rounds, and each round had about 10 cycles. From the multiplex PCR reads, TCRdb called clonotypes with MiXCR, one entry per CDR3 protein. The profile shows tens of thousands of distinct CDR3 sequences, 75% of them singletons. RNA and DNA were co-extracted from about 20-30 mg of unsorted bulk tissue. The sample consisted of tumor-adjacent normal liver tissue. These receptors were taken from a woman aged 25 to 39 with primary liver carcinoma and hepatitis B virus infection.

This clonotype was seen once. One junction end does not reproduce the germline sequence, and a read error may be involved. V and J are TRBV10-3 and TRBJ1-1; perhaps TRBD1 as D (6 bases). This CDR3 has 15 residues. In germline, CDR1 is ENHRY, CDR2 SYGVKD. The CDR3 DNA follows: TGTGCCATCAGCACCGGGACAACACTGAACACTGAAGCTTCCTTT. As protein: CAISTGTTLNTEASF.

To note about this clonotype: Its ends do not fully match the called genes, so a read error is possible. The chain has TRBV6-5 and TRBJ2-7; 9 bases fit TRBD2. There are 16 residues in the CDR3. Germline values: CDR1 MNHEY, CDR2 SVGAGI. The CDR3 here is CPSRDSGSSPSYQQYF. CDR3 nucleotide sequence: TGTCCCAGCCGAGATAGCGGGAGCTCCCCCTCCTACCAGCAGTACTTC.

About this clonotype: No conserved phenylalanine or tryptophan is present at the end of the CDR3, so a read error is the likely explanation. Here the CDR3 DNA reads TGTGCCAGCAGCACCTATCCCGGGAGCGAAGAGACACAGTACCCC. As protein: CASSTYPGSEETQYP. V and J are TRBV12-3 or TRBV12-4 and TRBJ2-5; D possibly corresponds to TRBD2 (6 bases). This CDR3 is 15 amino acids long.

Turning to this clonotype: Sequence at one end of the junction differs from germline and may be a read error. The chain is built from TRBV7-9 and TRBJ2-3; TRBD2 matches at 10 bases. The CDR3 totals 16 residues. The germline V gene has CDR1 SEHNR and CDR2 FQNEAQ (reference sequence). CDR3 nucleotide sequence: TGTTCCAGCATCTTAGGCCTAGCGGGAGTCTCAGATACGCAGTATTTT. Encoded protein: CSSILGLAGVSDTQYF.

With respect to this clonotype: The conserved phenylalanine or tryptophan is not found at the CDR3 terminus, so this likely reflects a read error. The gene calls are TRBV5-4 and TRBJ1-6, with TRBD1 identical over 9 bases. The CDR3 is made up of 18 amino acids. From germline, CDR1 is SGHNT and CDR2 YYREEE (reference sequence). The CDR3 bases are TGTGCCAGCAGCACCTACGACAGGGGGATTACCTATAATTCACTCCTCCACTAT. Translated, it gives CASSTYDRGITYNSLLHY.

A word on this clonotype: The junction departs from germline at one end; a sequencing error may be responsible. V gene TRBV11-2 combines with J gene TRBJ2-3; D tentatively reads TRBD1 or TRBD2 (5 bases each). The CDR3 extends over 13 amino acids. CDR1 SGHAT and CDR2 FQNNGV come from the germline V gene. This CDR3 reads CASSVSRENTKYF. The CDR3 region has the DNA TGTGCCAGCAGCGTCTCCAGGGAGAATACAAAGTATTTC. The full variable domain, rest sourced from reference TRBV11-2 and TRBJ2-3, is EAGVAQSPRYKIIEKRQSVAFWCNPISGHATLYWYQQILGQGPKLLIQFQNNGVVDDSQLPKDRFSAERLKGVDSTLKIQPAKLEDSAVYLCASSVSRENTKYFGPGTRLTVL.

This clonotype showed up just a few times. One end of the junction does not line up with germline, which may come from a read error. The CDR3 DNA reads TGTGCCAGCAGATTATCGGAAACTACAGATACGGAGTATTTT. Residues: CASRLSETTDTEYF. The chain employs TRBV6-2 or TRBV6-3 and TRBJ2-3; D uncertain. The germline V gene has CDR1 MNHEY and CDR2 SVGEGT. This CDR3 has 14 residues.

This chain joins TRBV4-1 and TRBJ2-3; the D is unclear. This CDR3 is 14 amino acids long. Deletions cut 0 bases from V and 12 bases from J, with 16 bases between. Germline V gene lookup returns CDR1 MGHRA and CDR2 YSYEKL. The CDR3 DNA sequence: TGCGCCAGCAGCCAAGACAGAAACACAGATATACAGTATTTT. This sequence encodes CASSQDRNTDIQYF.

The chain recombines TRBV29-1 with TRBJ1-1; perhaps TRBD1 as D (5 bases). The ends were cut back, 6 bases at V and 5 bases at J, with 13 bases in the middle. The CDR3 covers 12 residues. The germline gives CDR1 SQVTM, CDR2 ANQGSEA. CDR3 nucleotides: TGCAGCGTCGTTACGGCAGGGACTGAAGCTTTCTTT. This codes for CSVVTAGTEAFF.

Concerning this clonotype itself: Sequence at one end of the junction differs from germline and may be a read error. V is TRBV5-6 and J is TRBJ2-6, with D tentatively TRBD1 (5 bases). Per germline, CDR1 SGHDT and CDR2 YYEEEE. The CDR3 contains 17 residues. The CDR3 sequence is CASSQDNSFTGANVLIF. In DNA, the CDR3 is TGTGCCAGCAGCCAGGACAACAGCTTCACTGGGGCCAACGTCCTGATTTTC.

The chain is built from TRBV4-2 and TRBJ2-3; 13 bases are a match to TRBD2. The germline CDR1 and CDR2 sequences are LGHNA and YNFKEQ. The CDR3 totals 23 residues. The junction had 26 bases not matched to a gene; V was cut back by 7 bases and J by 1 base. Here the CDR3 DNA reads TGTGCCAGCAACCAGGAGATAGGGAGGTTCACTAGCGGGAGGGCCGGGGGCACAGATACGCAGTATTTT. Its translation is CASNQEIGRFTSGRAGGTDTQYF.

In this sample, this clonotype turned up a few times. V is TRBV28 and J is TRBJ2-5; possibly TRBD2 for D (6 bases). Germline CDR1 MDHEN, CDR2 SYDVKM. V lost 7 bases and J 4 bases, leaving 31 bases between the germline ends. This CDR3 has 19 amino acids. In DNA, the CDR3 is TGTGCCAGCACCCACCTCGGGACCGGGGGAATGATGTCCGGAGAGACCCAGTACTTC. It encodes CASTHLGTGGMMSGETQYF. Variable domain in full (rest from reference TRBV28 and TRBJ2-5): DVKVTQSSRYLVKRTGEKVFLECVQDMDHENMFWYRQDPGLGLRLIYFSYDVKMKEKGDIPEGYSVSREKKERFSLILESASTNQTSMYLCASTHLGTGGMMSGETQYFGPGTRLLVL.

There are many counts of this clonotype. The chain carries TRBV24-1 and TRBJ2-1; no clear D gene. Trimming left V 5 bases short and J 9 bases short, with 10 bases between. The CDR3 runs to 12 residues. Germline CDR1 and CDR2: KGHDR and SFDVKD. DNA for the CDR3: TGTGCCACCAGTGGCCCCTACCTTGAGCAGTTCTTC. As protein: CATSGPYLEQFF.

This sequence joins TRBV12-3 or TRBV12-4 and TRBJ2-2, with D possibly matching TRBD1 (6 bases). V was clipped by 5 bases and J by 7 bases, with 14 bases between them. The length of the CDR3 is 14 residues. The CDR3 DNA reads as TGTGCCAGCAGTCCCTTAACAGGGCACGGGGAGCTGTTTTTT. Amino acid sequence: CASSPLTGHGELFF.